The clone carrying this T cell receptor beta chain has a single count. Its antigen is unknown. This entry belongs to a study of shared clonotypes between healthy human individuals. Study-level points and caveats: The study found lower generation probabilities in non-shared clonotypes than in those shared by all four donors.

Per the authors' pipeline: Sequence data from immunoSEQ were junction-only and lacked quality scores; consequently, filtering differed. Profiling relied on immunoSEQ multiplex PCR, and the TCRdb table lists in-frame clones only, not all of them. The V and J calls and clone size come from that table; D and trimming were worked out from the DNA. The sample lists approximately 240,000 clones, about 65% occurring once. The authors divided CD4+ cells into CD45RA+ naive and CD45RA-negative memory subsets. CDR1 and CDR2 (germline): SQVTM, ANQGSEA. The V gene lost 2 bases and the J gene lost 8 bases, with 22 bases spanning the gap. The CDR3 contains 16 residues.

The TCR was taken from a man aged 30 to 39 in good health. The rearrangement links TRBV29-1 to TRBJ2-1, with D hard to call. Source material: memory CD4+ T cells sorted from blood. Subset given: CD45RA-negative fraction. DNA of the CDR3: TGCAGCGTTGAATTCCGGGCCTTTAAGGGTAATGATGAGCAGTTCTTC. Protein: CSVEFRAFKGNDEQFF.